The clone carrying this TCR beta chain occurred a few times. In the original processing: By means of reference gene primer amplification, nucleated cell counts were estimated. Profiling relied on immunoSEQ multiplex PCR, and the TCRdb table lists in-frame clones only, not all of them. Clone size and the V and J calls come from that table; the DNA yielded D and trimming. The sample holds 150,000 to 200,000 clones, 84% seen once. These data belong to a study of blood T cell repertoires in COVID-19. Overall study: PBMCs, B-cell-depleted T cells, or T cells provided the cDNA or gDNA that made up the material.

Germline V CDR1 and CDR2: SGHDN, FVKESK. The CDR3 is 17 amino acids. V lost 4 bases to trimming and J lost 4 bases, with 20 bases between them. The rearrangement uses TRBV14 and TRBJ1-3; the D gene is possibly TRBD1 (6 bases). The receptor's source is a woman aged 80 or over with acute or convalescent COVID-19. The sample consisted of peripheral blood. CDR3: CASSPLSGARTGNTIYF. The CDR3 DNA is TGTGCCAGCAGCCCTTTATCAGGGGCCCGCACGGGAAACACCATATATTTT.